The source of this T cell receptor beta chain is a study of blood T cell repertoires in COVID-19. The length of the CDR3 is 17 residues. V lost 0 bases to trimming and J lost 0 bases; unmatched junction nucleotides: 6. CDR1 SGDLS and CDR2 YYNGEE come from the germline V gene. How the authors handled the data: Amplified reference gene primers provided the basis for estimating nucleated cell counts. The protocol was immunoSEQ multiplex PCR, while the TCRdb copy is restricted to in-frame clones and leaves out a portion. The D gene and trimming were derived from the DNA, and the V and J assignments and clone size from that table. The table records around 100,000 clones, 75% to 95% of them present only once.

This TCR came from a man between 18 and 29 years old with acute or convalescent COVID-19. Specimen: peripheral blood. The chain couples TRBV9 to TRBJ2-5, with 9 bases matching TRBD1. The CDR3 reads CASSVEDRGLYQETQYF. The CDR3 nucleotides read TGTGCCAGCAGCGTAGAGGACAGGGGACTGTACCAAGAGACCCAGTACTTC.